These 8 T cell receptor beta chains were all obtained from the same sample, sequenced in a study of T cell repertoires in cytomegalovirus infection. Each CDR3 protein gets one entry after TCRdb re-called the reads with MiXCR. The sample includes over 450,000 distinct CDR3 sequences, approximately 11% of them seen just once. The sample taken for sequencing was PBMCs. These receptors originate from a human donor in good health (CMV status not recorded). Some clones in this sample may be carry-over from other donors' samples.

The table lists this clonotype with many counts. The rearrangement joins TRBV4-2 to TRBJ2-5; 11 bases match TRBD1. After removal of 1 base from V and 5 bases from J, the junction contained 12 bases not matched to a gene. Germline values: CDR1 LGHNA, CDR2 YNFKEQ. The CDR3 runs to 18 residues. Here the CDR3 reads CASSQVAGQGALAETQYF. The CDR3, as DNA: TGTGCCAGCAGCCAAGTGGCAGGACAGGGGGCCTTAGCGGAGACCCAGTACTTC.

This clonotype has at least ten counts. The gene calls are TRBV5-4 and TRBJ2-3; D is tentatively TRBD1 or TRBD2 (5 bases each). V lost 2 bases and J 1 base, leaving 11 bases between the germline ends. Germline CDR1 and CDR2: SGHNT and YYREEE (reference sequence). This CDR3 has 15 amino acids. The CDR3 DNA is TGTGCCAGCAGCTTTTGGGGGAAGGGCACAGATACGCAGTATTTT. It translates to CASSFWGKGTDTQYF.

At least ten counts were recorded for this clonotype. The CDR3 DNA reads as TGTGCCAGCAGCCTGCAGCAGGTGGTGGGAGAGCAGTACTTC. Amino acids: CASSLQQVVGEQYF. This sequence joins TRBV5-4 and TRBJ2-7; no clear D gene. The CDR3 length is 14 residues. Looked up from germline, CDR1 is SGHNT and CDR2 is YYREEE (reference sequence). V was trimmed by 4 bases and J by 7 bases, leaving 18 bases between them.

In this sample, this clonotype turned up many times. The rearrangement links TRBV2 to TRBJ2-2, with a possible D match to TRBD1 (6 bases). The CDR3 is 18 amino acids. Germline V gene data show CDR1 as SNHLY and CDR2 as FYNNEI. V shed 3 bases and J shed 2 bases, with 19 bases lying between them. The CDR3 DNA is TGTGCCAGCAGTGATCGCAGGGGCTTAACCCTTAACACCGGGGAGCTGTTTTTT. Residues: CASSDRRGLTLNTGELFF.

This clonotype showed up many times. The rearrangement uses TRBV12-3 or TRBV12-4 and TRBJ2-7, with a tentative D call TRBD2 (6 bases). The V and J ends lost 0 bases and 3 bases respectively, with 12 bases between them. The CDR3 has 15 residues. CDR3 loop: CASSLAGGRIYEQYF. CDR3 nucleotides: TGTGCCAGCAGTTTAGCGGGAGGTCGTATCTACGAGCAGTACTTC.

This chain connects TRBV3-1 to TRBJ1-2; 11 nucleotides align to TRBD1. The CDR3 sequence is 18 residues long. Unmatched junction bases numbered 11, after V lost 2 bases and J lost 3 bases. Germline V gene lookup returns CDR1 LGHDT and CDR2 YNNKEL (reference sequence). Here the CDR3 reads CASSQIIRTGGGDYGYTF. CDR3 DNA: TGTGCCAGCAGCCAAATCATCCGGACAGGGGGCGGGGACTATGGCTACACCTTC.

A word on this clonotype: The junction departs from the called germline gene at one end, perhaps through a read error. The genes are TRBV15 and TRBJ2-3, with 14 bases identical to TRBD2. This CDR3 has 16 amino acids. Germline V gene data show CDR1 as LNHNV and CDR2 as YYDKDF (reference sequence). The CDR3 reads CATSIGTSGSKDTQYF. CDR3 in DNA: TGTGCCACCAGTATCGGGACTAGCGGGAGCAAAGATACGCAGTATTTT.

This clonotype came up many times. The chain recombines TRBV5-5 with TRBJ1-1, with D perhaps TRBD1 (6 bases). This CDR3 is built from 14 residues. The V end lost 2 bases, the J end lost 2 bases, and 10 bases lay between the germline ends. Germline CDR1 reads SGHKS; CDR2 reads YYEKEE (reference sequence). The CDR3 sequence: CASSFSGTNTEAFF. CDR3 bases: TGTGCCAGCAGCTTTTCCGGGACAAACACTGAAGCTTTCTTT.